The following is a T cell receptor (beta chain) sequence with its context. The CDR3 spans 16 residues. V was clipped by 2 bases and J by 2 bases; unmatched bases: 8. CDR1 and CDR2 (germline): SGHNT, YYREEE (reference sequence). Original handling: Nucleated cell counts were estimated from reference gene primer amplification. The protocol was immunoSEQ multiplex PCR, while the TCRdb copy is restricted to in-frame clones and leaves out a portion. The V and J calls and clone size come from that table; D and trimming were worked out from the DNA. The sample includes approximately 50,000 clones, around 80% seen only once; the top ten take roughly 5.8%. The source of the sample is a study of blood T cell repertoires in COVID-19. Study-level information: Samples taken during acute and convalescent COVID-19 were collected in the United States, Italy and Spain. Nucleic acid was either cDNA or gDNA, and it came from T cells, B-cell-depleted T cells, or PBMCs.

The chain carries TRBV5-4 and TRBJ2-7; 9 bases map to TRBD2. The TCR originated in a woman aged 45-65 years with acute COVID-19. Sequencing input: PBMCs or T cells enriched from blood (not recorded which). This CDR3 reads CASSLGGGGAPYEQYF. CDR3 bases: TGTGCCAGCAGCTTAGGGGGCGGGGGGGCCCCCTACGAGCAGTACTTC.